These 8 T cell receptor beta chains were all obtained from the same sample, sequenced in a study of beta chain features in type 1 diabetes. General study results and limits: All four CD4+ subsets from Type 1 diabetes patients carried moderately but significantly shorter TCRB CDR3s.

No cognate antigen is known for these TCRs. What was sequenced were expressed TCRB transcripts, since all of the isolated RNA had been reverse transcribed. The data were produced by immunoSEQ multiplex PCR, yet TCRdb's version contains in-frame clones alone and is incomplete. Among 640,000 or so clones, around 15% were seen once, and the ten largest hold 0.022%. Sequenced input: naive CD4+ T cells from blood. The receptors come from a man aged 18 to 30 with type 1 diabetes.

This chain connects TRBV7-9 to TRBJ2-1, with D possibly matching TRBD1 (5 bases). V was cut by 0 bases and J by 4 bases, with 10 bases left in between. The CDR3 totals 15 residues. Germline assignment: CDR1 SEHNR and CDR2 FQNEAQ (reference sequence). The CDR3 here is CASSLAVSGYNEQFF. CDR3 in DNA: TGTGCCAGCAGCTTAGCAGTCTCAGGGTACAATGAGCAGTTCTTC. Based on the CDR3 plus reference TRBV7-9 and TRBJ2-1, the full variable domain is DTGVSQNPRHKITKRGQNVTFRCDPISEHNRLYWYRQTLGQGPEFLTYFQNEAQLEKSRLLSDRFSAERPKGSFSTLEIQRTEQGDSAMYLCASSLAVSGYNEQFFGPGTRLTVL.

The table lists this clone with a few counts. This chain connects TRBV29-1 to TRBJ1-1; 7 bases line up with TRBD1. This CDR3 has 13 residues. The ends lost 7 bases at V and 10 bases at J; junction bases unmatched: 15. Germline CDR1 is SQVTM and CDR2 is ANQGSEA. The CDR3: CSAEGQASGGAFF. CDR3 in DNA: TGCAGCGCAGAAGGACAGGCCTCCGGTGGAGCTTTCTTT.

Here the CDR3 reads CASSPQGGNQPQHF. The CDR3 bases are TGTGCCAGCAGCCCCCAGGGGGGCAATCAGCCCCAGCATTTT. The chain carries TRBV14 and TRBJ1-5, with 7 bases matching TRBD1. The CDR3 totals 14 residues. V was pared by 4 bases and J by 2 bases, with 2 bases of the junction left unmatched. Germline-derived CDR1 and CDR2 are SGHDN and FVKESK.

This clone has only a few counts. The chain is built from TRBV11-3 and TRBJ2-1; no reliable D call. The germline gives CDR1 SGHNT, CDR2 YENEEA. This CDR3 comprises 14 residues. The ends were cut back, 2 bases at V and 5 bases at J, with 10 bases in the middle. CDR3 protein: CASSLPPTNNEQFF. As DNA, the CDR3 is TGTGCCAGCAGCTTACCACCAACCAACAATGAGCAGTTCTTC.

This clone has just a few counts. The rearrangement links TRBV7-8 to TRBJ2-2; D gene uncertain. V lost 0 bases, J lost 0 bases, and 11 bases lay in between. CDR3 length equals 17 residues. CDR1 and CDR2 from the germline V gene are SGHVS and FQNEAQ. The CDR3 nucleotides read TGTGCCAGCAGCTTAGCTTTTTGGGATACGAACACCGGGGAGCTGTTTTTT. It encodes CASSLAFWDTNTGELFF.

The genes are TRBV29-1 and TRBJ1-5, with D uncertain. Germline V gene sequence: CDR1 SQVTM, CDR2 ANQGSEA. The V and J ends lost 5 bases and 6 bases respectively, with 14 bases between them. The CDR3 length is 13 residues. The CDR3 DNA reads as TGCAGCGTTCTTATCGTTTGGGGTCAGCCCCAGCATTTT. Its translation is CSVLIVWGQPQHF.

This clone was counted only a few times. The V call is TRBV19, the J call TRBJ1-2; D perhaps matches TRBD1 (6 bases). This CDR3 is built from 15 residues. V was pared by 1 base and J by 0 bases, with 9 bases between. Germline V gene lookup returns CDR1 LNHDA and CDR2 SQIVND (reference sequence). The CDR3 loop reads CASSIAGVTNYGYTF. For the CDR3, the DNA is TGTGCCAGTAGTATAGCAGGGGTTACTAACTATGGCTACACCTTC.

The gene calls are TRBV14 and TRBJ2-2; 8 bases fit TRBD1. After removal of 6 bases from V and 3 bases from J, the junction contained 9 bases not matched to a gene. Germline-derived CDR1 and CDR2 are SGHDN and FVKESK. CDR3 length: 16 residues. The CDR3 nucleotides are TGTGCCAGCAGATCACAGGGGGACGGGTACACCGGGGAGCTGTTTTTT. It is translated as CASRSQGDGYTGELFF.